The present entry profiles one T cell receptor beta chain with its context. Its cognate antigen is unknown. This entry is derived from a study of cytomegalovirus exposure and HLA in healthy donors. Study findings and constraints: Follow-up analysis later connected one missense variant in DCLRE1C with trimming of TCR beta V- and J-genes. Most of the CMV-associated TCR beta chains (in a later analysis) appeared to be HLA-restricted. Differences between HLA loci emerged in a later analysis of TCR association rates, with DRB1 most and HLA-C fewest.

The study ran its PCR with 60 Vbeta and 13 Jbeta primers. Sequencing used immunoSEQ multiplex PCR; TCRdb keeps in-frame clones, though not all of them. In the table there are 100,000 or so clones, 60% to 75% of which are singletons. V lost 2 bases and J lost 8; bases outside the gene matches: 7. CDR1 SGDLS and CDR2 YYNGEE come from the germline V gene. The CDR3 runs to 15 residues. The sequence was obtained from a man in his forties in good health and CMV-seropositive. The source material was PBMCs. The chain links TRBV9 to TRBJ1-4; 9 bases line up with TRBD1. CDR3 sequence (DNA): TGTGCCAGCAGCGTCTCTACAGGGGGCCCGGAAAAACTGTTTTTT. It encodes CASSVSTGGPEKLFF.